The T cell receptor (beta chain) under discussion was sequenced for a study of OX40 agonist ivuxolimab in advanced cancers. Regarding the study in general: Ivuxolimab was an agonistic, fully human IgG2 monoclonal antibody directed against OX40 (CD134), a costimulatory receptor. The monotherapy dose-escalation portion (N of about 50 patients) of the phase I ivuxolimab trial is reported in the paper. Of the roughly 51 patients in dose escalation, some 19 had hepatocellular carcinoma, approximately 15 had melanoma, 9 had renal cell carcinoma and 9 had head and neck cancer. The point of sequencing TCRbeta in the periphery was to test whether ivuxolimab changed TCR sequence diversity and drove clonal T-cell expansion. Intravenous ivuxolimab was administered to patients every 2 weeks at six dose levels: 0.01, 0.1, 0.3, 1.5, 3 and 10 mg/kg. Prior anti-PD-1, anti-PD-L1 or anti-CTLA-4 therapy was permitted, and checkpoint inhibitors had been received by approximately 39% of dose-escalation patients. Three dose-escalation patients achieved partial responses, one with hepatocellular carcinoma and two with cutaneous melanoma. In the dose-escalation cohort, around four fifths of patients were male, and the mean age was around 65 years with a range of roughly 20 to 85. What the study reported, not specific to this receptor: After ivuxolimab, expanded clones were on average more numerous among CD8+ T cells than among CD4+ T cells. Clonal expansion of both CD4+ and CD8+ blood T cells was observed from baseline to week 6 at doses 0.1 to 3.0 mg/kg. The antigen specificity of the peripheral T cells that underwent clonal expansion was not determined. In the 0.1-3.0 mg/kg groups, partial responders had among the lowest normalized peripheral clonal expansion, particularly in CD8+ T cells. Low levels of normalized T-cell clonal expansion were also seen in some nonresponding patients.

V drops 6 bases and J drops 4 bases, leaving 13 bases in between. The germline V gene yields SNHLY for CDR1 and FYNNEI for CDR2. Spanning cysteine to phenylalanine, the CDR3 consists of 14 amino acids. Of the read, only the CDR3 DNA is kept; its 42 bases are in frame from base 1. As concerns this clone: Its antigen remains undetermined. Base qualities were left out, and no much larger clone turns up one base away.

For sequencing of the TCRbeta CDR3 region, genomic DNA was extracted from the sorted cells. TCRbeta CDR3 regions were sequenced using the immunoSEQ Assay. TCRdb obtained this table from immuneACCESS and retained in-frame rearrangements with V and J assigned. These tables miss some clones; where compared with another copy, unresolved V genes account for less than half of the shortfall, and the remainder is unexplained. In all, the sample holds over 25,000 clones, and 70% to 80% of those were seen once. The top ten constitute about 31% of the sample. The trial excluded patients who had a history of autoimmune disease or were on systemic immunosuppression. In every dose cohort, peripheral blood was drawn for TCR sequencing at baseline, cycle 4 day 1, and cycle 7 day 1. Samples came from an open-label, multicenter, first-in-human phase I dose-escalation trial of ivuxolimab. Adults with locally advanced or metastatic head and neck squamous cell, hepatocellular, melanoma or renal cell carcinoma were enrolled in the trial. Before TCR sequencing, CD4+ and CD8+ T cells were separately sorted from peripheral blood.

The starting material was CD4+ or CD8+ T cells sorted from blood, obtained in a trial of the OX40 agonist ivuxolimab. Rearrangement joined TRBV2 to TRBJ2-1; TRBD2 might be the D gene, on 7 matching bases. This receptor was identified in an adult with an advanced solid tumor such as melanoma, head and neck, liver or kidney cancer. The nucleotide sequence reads TGTGCCAGCAGAGCGGGACACCTATACAATGAGCAGTTCTTC. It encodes CASRAGHLYNEQFF.